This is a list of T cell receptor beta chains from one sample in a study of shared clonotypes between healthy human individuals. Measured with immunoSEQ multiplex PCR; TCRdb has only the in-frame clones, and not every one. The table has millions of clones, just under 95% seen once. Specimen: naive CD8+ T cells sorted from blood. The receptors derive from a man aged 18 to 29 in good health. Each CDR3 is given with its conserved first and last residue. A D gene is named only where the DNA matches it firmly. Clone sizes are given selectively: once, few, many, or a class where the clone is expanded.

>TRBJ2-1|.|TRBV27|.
TGTGCCAGCAGTCCCGGACTGGGAACCTACAATGAGCAGTTCTTC
CASSPGLGTYNEQFF
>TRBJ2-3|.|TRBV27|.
TGTGCCAGCAGTTCCCATGAGGGGAGCACAGATACGCAGTATTTT
CASSSHEGSTDTQYF
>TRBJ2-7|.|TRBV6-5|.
TGTGCCAGCAGAAAGGGACCGTTCGAGCAGTACTTC
CASRKGPFEQYF
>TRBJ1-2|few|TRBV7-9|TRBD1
TGTGCCAGCAGCCATGACAGGGGGCGAGTAGATGGCTACACCTTC
CASSHDRGRVDGYTF
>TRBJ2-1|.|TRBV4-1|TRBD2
TGCGCCAGCAGCGGACAGAGCGGGAGCTCCTACAATGAGCAGTTCTTC
CASSGQSGSSYNEQFF
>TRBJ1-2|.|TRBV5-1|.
TGCGCCAGCAGCTTGCGCTGGGACTATGGCTACACCTTC
CASSLRWDYGYTF
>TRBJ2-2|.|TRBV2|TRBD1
TGTGCCAGCAGCGGTCGGGACAGGGGGCCCCCCGGGGAGCTGTTTTTT
CASSGRDRGPPGELFF
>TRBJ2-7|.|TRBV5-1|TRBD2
TGCGCCAGCAGCTGGACTAGCGGGACGGACGAGCAGTACTTC
CASSWTSGTDEQYF
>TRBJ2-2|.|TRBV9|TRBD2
TGTGCCAGCAGCGCGCGGACTAGCGGGACGAACACCGGGGAGCTGTTTTTT
CASSARTSGTNTGELFF
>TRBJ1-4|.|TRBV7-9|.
TGTGCCAGCAGGCAAGAGGAGAAGTTTAATGAAAAACTGTTTTTT
CASRQEEKFNEKLFF
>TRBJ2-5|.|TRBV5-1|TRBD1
TGCGCCAGCAGTACGGGACAGGGGGGCTACTGGGAGACCCAGTACTTC
CASSTGQGGYWETQYF
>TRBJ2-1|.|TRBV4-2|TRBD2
TGTGCCAGCAGCCAAGAGTCTAGCGGGTACAATGAGCAGTTCTTC
CASSQESSGYNEQFF
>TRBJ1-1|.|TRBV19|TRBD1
TGTGCCAGCATAGGACAGGGGGCTGCTGAAGCTTTCTTT
CASIGQGAAEAFF
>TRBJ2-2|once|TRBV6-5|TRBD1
TGTGCCAGCGCCGGGACAGGGGCCACCGGGGAGCTGTTTTTT
CASAGTGATGELFF
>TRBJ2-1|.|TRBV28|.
TGTGCCAGCAGTCCGCCCGGGGGCGAAAACAATGAGCAGTTCTTC
CASSPPGGENNEQFF
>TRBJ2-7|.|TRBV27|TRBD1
TGTGCCAGCAGCCCCATTGGGACAGGGTTAACCTACGAGCAGTACTTC
CASSPIGTGLTYEQYF
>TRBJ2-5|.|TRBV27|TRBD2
TGTGCCAGCAGTCTACTAGCGGGGACAGTCCAAGAGACCCAGTACTTC
CASSLLAGTVQETQYF
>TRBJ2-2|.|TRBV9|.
TGTGCCAGCAGCGTCCCGAACACCGGGGAGCTGTTTTTT
CASSVPNTGELFF
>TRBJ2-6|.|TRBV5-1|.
TGCGCCAGCAGCGAGGGGACGGCCTCTGGGGCCAACGTCCTGACTTTC
CASSEGTASGANVLTF
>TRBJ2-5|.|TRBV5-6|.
TGTGCCAGCAGCTTGACGGGGTACCAAGAGACCCAGTACTTC
CASSLTGYQETQYF
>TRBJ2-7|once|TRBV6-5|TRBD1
TGTGCCAGCAGTCCGGACAGGGTCCACGAGCAGTACTTC
CASSPDRVHEQYF
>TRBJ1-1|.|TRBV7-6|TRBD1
TGTGCCAGCAGCGCGACAGGGGGGAACACTGAAGCTTTCTTT
CASSATGGNTEAFF
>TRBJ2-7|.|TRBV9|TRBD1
TGTGCCAGCAGCAATATGAGACAGGGGTACGAGCAGTACTTC
CASSNMRQGYEQYF
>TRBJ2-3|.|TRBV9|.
TGTGCCAGCACCTCCGGGAGCACAGATACGCAGTATTTT
CASTSGSTDTQYF
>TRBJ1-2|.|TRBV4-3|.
TGCGCCAGCAGCCAAGTACTGGAAGATGGCTACACCTTC
CASSQVLEDGYTF
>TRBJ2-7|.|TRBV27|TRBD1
TGTGCCAGCAGTTCGACAGGGTATAACGAGCAGTACTTC
CASSSTGYNEQYF
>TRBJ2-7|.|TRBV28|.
TGTGCCAGCAGTTTATACCGGGGGCGGTTTCCCTACGAGCAGTACTTC
CASSLYRGRFPYEQYF
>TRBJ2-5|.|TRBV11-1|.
TGTGCCAGCAGCTTAGATGGAGACACCGAAGAGACCCAGTACTTC
CASSLDGDTEETQYF
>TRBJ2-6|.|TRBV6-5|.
TGTGCCAGCACCTATTCCGGGGCCAACGTCCTGACTTTC
CASTYSGANVLTF
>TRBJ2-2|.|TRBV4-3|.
TGCGCCAGCAGCCCCCAGCCAGGAGTGGAGACCGGGGAGCTGTTTTTT
CASSPQPGVETGELFF
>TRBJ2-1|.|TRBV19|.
TGTGCCAGTAGTCCAGGGAGCTCCTACAATGAGCAGTTCTTC
CASSPGSSYNEQFF